A selection of T cell receptor beta chains follows, all from one sample in a study of graft-versus-host responses after intestinal transplantation. The repertoire was sequenced with immunoSEQ multiplex PCR; TCRdb's copy has only in-frame clones and lacks some. The repertoire holds about 88,000 clones, about 95% seen once, with over 0.15% in the top ten. Antigens of these TCRs are unknown. Sequencing used unstimulated CD4+ T cells sorted from spleen or lymph node cells, obtained before transplant. All receptors come from a human donor who was the organ donor for an intestinal transplant. Both conserved end residues are part of each CDR3. A D gene is named only where the DNA matches it firmly. Expanded clones are given a class, and other clones once, few, many or no size at all.

v_call,d_call,clone_size,j_call,cdr3_aa,cdr3_nt
TRBV7-3,TRBD1,NA,TRBJ2-7,CASSFNAGGQREQYF,TGTGCCAGCAGCTTCAACGCAGGGGGCCAGCGAGAGCAGTACTTC
TRBV18,NA,NA,TRBJ1-2,CASSPKGDYGYTF,TGTGCCAGCTCGCCCAAGGGGGATTATGGCTACACCTTC
TRBV12-5,TRBD1,NA,TRBJ1-2,CASGADRGSDNYGYTF,TGTGCTAGTGGGGCGGACAGGGGCTCCGATAACTATGGCTACACCTTC
TRBV28,TRBD1,NA,TRBJ1-2,CASSLQGAGRVYGYTF,TGTGCCAGCAGTCTCCAGGGGGCAGGGCGGGTCTATGGCTACACCTTC
TRBV13,NA,NA,TRBJ2-7,CASSFMRQKTYEQYF,TGTGCCAGCAGCTTTATGAGACAGAAAACCTACGAGCAGTACTTC
TRBV7-3,NA,NA,TRBJ1-6,CASSLTWQSDSPLHF,TGTGCCAGCAGCTTAACGTGGCAGTCTGATTCACCCCTCCACTTT
TRBV9,NA,NA,TRBJ2-4,CASSVHTRGLAKNIQYF,TGTGCCAGCAGCGTACATACGAGGGGCCTGGCCAAAAACATTCAGTACTTC
TRBV19,NA,NA,TRBJ1-5,CASSLGTNNQPQHF,TGTGCCAGTAGCCTTGGGACAAATAATCAGCCCCAGCATTTT
TRBV9,TRBD1,NA,TRBJ1-2,CASKKGQSNYGYTF,TGTGCCAGCAAAAAGGGACAGTCTAACTATGGCTACACCTTC
TRBV5-1,TRBD2,NA,TRBJ2-7,CASSPSSGHSSYEQYF,TGCGCCAGCAGCCCGTCTAGCGGGCATAGCTCCTACGAGCAGTACTTC
TRBV19,TRBD1,NA,TRBJ1-6,CASTRDRERSPLHF,TGTGCCAGTACGAGGGACAGGGAGCGTTCACCCCTCCACTTT
TRBV11-3,NA,NA,TRBJ1-6,CASSLAGRRIGVYSPLHF,TGTGCCAGCAGCTTAGCCGGTCGTCGGATAGGGGTTTATTCACCCCTCCACTTT
TRBV5-6,TRBD1,once,TRBJ1-1,CASSFYAGQMNTEAFF,TGTGCCAGCAGCTTTTACGCGGGACAGATGAACACTGAAGCTTTCTTT
TRBV5-1,NA,NA,TRBJ2-3,CASSRAPDTQYF,TGCGCCAGCAGCCGAGCGCCAGATACGCAGTATTTT